This TCR beta chain was sequenced during a study of OX40 agonist ivuxolimab in advanced cancers. The CDR3 loop spans 15 amino acids. Trimming took off 0 bases at V and 5 bases at J, with 13 bases between the two ends. Per the germline V gene, CDR1 is SGHVS and CDR2 is FQNEAQ. Broader study findings: The study observed clonal expansion of CD4+ and CD8+ blood T cells by week 6 at 0.1 to 3.0 mg/kg.

Remarks on this clone: Its target is not known.

Profiled with immunoSEQ multiplex PCR; TCRdb holds only in-frame clones, not every one. The sample holds about 26,000 clones, 83% seen once. This clonotype was sampled from an adult with an advanced solid tumor such as melanoma, head and neck, liver or kidney cancer. V and J are TRBV7-8 and TRBJ1-2; no clear D. Sequenced material: CD4+ or CD8+ T cells sorted from blood, taken in a trial of the OX40 agonist ivuxolimab. The CDR3 region has the DNA TGTGCCAGCAGCTTAGCCGGGAGTCTGGGTTATGGCTACACCTTC. Protein product: CASSLAGSLGYGYTF.